This T cell receptor beta chain was sequenced during a study of blood T cell repertoires in COVID-19. Overall study context: The United States, Italy and Spain were the sources of the acute and convalescent COVID-19 samples. Sample material is recorded as cDNA or gDNA derived from T cells, B-cell-depleted T cells, or PBMCs.

The germline V and J ends were trimmed by 1 base and 2 bases, with 9 bases remaining between them. The CDR3 covers 14 residues. Germline assignment: CDR1 SGHDN and CDR2 FVKESK. In the study's own analysis: Reference gene primer amplification in the assay estimated nucleated cell counts. TCRdb's table, derived via immunoSEQ multiplex PCR, lists solely in-frame clones and lacks some. V, J and clone size derive from that table, while D and trimming were established from the DNA sequence. The data contain around 150,000 clones, 70% to 85% of them singletons. This TCR was recovered from a woman between 50 and 59 years old in a cohort sampled during active or convalescent COVID-19. The rearrangement uses TRBV14 and TRBJ2-7; D may be TRBD1 (5 bases). The sequencing input was peripheral blood. This CDR3 is CASSQVSGTYEQYF. The CDR3 nucleotides are TGTGCCAGCAGCCAAGTGTCAGGGACCTACGAGCAGTACTTC. The full variable domain, its missing parts supplied by reference TRBV14 and TRBJ2-7, is EAGVTQFPSHSVIEKGQTVTLRCDPISGHDNLYWYRRVMGKEIKFLLHFVKESKQDESGMPNNRFLAERTGGTYSTLKVQPAELEDSGVYFCASSQVSGTYEQYFGPGTRLTVT.